These 3 T cell receptor beta chains originate from one sample sequenced in a study of control samples from healthy donors and cancer patients. Generated by immunoSEQ multiplex PCR, the TCRdb table keeps only in-frame clones and is missing some. The sample carries about 69,000 clones, approximately 80% recorded once. Sequenced sample: PBMCs. The source of these receptors is a woman between 45 and 60 years old with lung cancer.

Regarding this clone: Other nucleotide sequences in the sample specify the same CDR3. The chain carries TRBV19 and TRBJ1-2, with 7 nucleotides matching TRBD1. Germline-derived CDR1 and CDR2 are LNHDA and SQIVND (reference sequence). Trimming took 5 bases from V and 4 from J; bases not matched to a gene: 7. This CDR3 contains 14 residues. CDR3 in DNA: TGTGCCAGTAGTTCACGACAGGGCGGCTATGGCTACACCTTC. Protein product: CASSSRQGGYGYTF.

V and J are TRBV27 and TRBJ1-4; 8 bases agree with TRBD1. CDR3 length: 15 residues. The V gene end was trimmed by 3 bases and the J gene end by 8 bases; junction bases not matched to a gene: 8. Germline CDR1 is MNHEY and CDR2 is SMNVEV (reference sequence). CDR3 region: CASSFAAGGREKLFF. CDR3 DNA: TGTGCCAGCAGTTTTGCAGCAGGGGGCAGAGAAAAACTGTTTTTT.

Remarks on this clone: This specimen includes other DNA sequences encoding the same CDR3. The rearrangement joins TRBV24-1 to TRBJ2-1, with 9 bases that match TRBD1. J was trimmed by 4 bases and V by 7 bases; bases with no gene match: 1. Germline V gives CDR1 KGHDR, CDR2 SFDVKD. The CDR3 runs 13 residues. The CDR3 loop reads CATRGQGYNEQFF. CDR3 coding DNA: TGTGCCACCAGGGGACAGGGTTACAATGAGCAGTTCTTC.